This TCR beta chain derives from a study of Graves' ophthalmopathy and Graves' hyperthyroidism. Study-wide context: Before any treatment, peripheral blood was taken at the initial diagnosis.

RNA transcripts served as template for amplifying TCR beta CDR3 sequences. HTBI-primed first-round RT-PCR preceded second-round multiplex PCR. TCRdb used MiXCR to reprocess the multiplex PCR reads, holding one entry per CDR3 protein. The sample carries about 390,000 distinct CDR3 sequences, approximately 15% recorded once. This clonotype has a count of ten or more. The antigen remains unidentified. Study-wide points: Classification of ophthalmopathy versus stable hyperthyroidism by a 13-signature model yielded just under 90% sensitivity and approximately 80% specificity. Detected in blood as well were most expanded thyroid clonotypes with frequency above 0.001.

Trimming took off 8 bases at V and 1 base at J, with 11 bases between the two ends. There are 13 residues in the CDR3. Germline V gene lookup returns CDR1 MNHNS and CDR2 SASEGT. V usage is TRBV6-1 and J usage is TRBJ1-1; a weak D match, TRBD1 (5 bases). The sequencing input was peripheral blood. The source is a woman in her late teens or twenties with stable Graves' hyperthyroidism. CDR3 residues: CASGRGENTEAFF. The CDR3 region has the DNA TGTGCCAGCGGTAGGGGAGAGAACACTGAAGCTTTCTTT.